The next 27 T cell receptor beta chains were all read from a single sample in a study of T cells in Graves' hyperthyroidism and ophthalmopathy. RNA transcripts yielded amplified TCR beta CDR3 regions. HTBI primers were employed in a first-round RT-PCR of the TCR CDR3. In TCRdb, the multiplex PCR reads were re-called with MiXCR into one record per CDR3 protein. The sample yields about 500,000 distinct CDR3 sequences, under 15% seen once. Sequenced: blood. Receptor source: a woman between 18 and 30 years old with Graves' hyperthyroidism.

This clonotype was seen a handful of times. V usage is TRBV3-1 and J usage is TRBJ2-2, with TRBD2 identical over 8 bases. The germline CDR1 and CDR2 sequences are LGHDT and YNNKEL (reference sequence). CDR3 length: 15 amino acids. V gave up 2 bases and J gave up 6 bases; unmatched junction bases: 5. The CDR3 sequence is CASSQTAGVSGELFF. The CDR3 nucleotides are TGTGCCAGCAGCCAAACAGCGGGAGTATCCGGGGAGCTGTTTTTT. The full variable domain, with the rest looked up from reference TRBV3-1 and TRBJ2-2, is DTAVSQTPKYLVTQMGNDKSIKCEQNLGHDTMYWYKQDSKKFLKIMFSYNNKELIINETVPNRFSPKSPDKAHLNLHINSLELGDSAVYFCASSQTAGVSGELFFGEGSRLTVL.

As for this clonotype: A much larger clone differs by one base, so this may be a read error. It is likely a read error, because the conserved phenylalanine at the end of the CDR3 is missing. This chain uses TRBV7-9 with TRBJ2-5, with a weak D call TRBD2 (7 bases). V was shortened by 5 bases and J by 4 bases, with 17 bases between the two germline ends. Germline CDR1 is SEHNR and CDR2 is FQNEAQ (reference sequence). The CDR3 has 15 residues. As DNA, the CDR3 is TGTGCCAGCAGCGGAGCCGTGGCGGGGGCAGAGACCCAGTACGTC. The encoded protein is CASSGAVAGAETQYV.

This clonotype was recorded many times. The chain employs TRBV27 and TRBJ2-2, with 9 bases identical to TRBD1. The CDR3 runs 19 residues. V lost 2 bases, J lost 1 base, and 11 bases stayed unmatched. Germline values: CDR1 MNHEY, CDR2 SMNVEV (reference sequence). CDR3 bases: TGTGCCAGCAGTTTACCCAAGACAGGGGGGGTTGGGAACACCGGGGAGCTGTTTTTT. This codes for CASSLPKTGGVGNTGELFF.

This clonotype has a count of ten or more. The gene calls are TRBV18 and TRBJ2-1; possible D gene TRBD2, 6 bases. There are 15 residues in the CDR3. Germline values: CDR1 KGHSH, CDR2 LQKENI. Trimming removed 3 bases from V and 8 bases from J, with 17 bases in between. CDR3 coding DNA: TGTGCCAGCTCACCTGGGGCCGGGAGACTCGATGAGCAGTTCTTC. This gives the protein CASSPGAGRLDEQFF. The complete variable domain, with remaining parts taken from reference TRBV18 and TRBJ2-1, reads NAGVMQNPRHLVRRRGQEARLRCSPMKGHSHVYWYRQLPEEGLKFMVYLQKENIIDESGMPKERFSAEFPKEGPSILRIQQVVRGDSAAYFCASSPGAGRLDEQFFGPGTRLTVL.

The chain uses TRBV18 and TRBJ2-2; possibly TRBD1 for D (6 bases). Per the germline V gene, CDR1 is KGHSH and CDR2 is LQKENI. V was clipped by 1 base and J by 6 bases, with 18 bases between them. The CDR3 spans 17 residues. CDR3 residues: CASSPQQGIVGPGELFF. The CDR3 bases are TGTGCCAGCTCACCACAACAGGGAATAGTCGGTCCCGGGGAGCTGTTTTTT. The full variable domain, with the rest looked up from reference TRBV18 and TRBJ2-2, is NAGVMQNPRHLVRRRGQEARLRCSPMKGHSHVYWYRQLPEEGLKFMVYLQKENIIDESGMPKERFSAEFPKEGPSILRIQQVVRGDSAAYFCASSPQQGIVGPGELFFGEGSRLTVL.

Concerning this clonotype itself: Mismatch with germline at one junction end may stem from a read error. The rearrangement links TRBV18 to TRBJ1-5, with D possibly being TRBD1 (6 bases). Germline CDR1 is KGHSH and CDR2 is LQKENI. The CDR3 is 13 amino acids. The CDR3 nucleotides are TGTGCCAGCTCAGACAGGACGGACCAGCCCCATCATTTT. It specifies CASSDRTDQPHHF. Based on the CDR3 plus reference TRBV18 and TRBJ1-5, the full variable domain is NAGVMQNPRHLVRRRGQEARLRCSPMKGHSHVYWYRQLPEEGLKFMVYLQKENIIDESGMPKERFSAEFPKEGPSILRIQQVVRGDSAAYFCASSDRTDQPHHFGDGTRLSIL.

Many counts were recorded for this clonotype. The chain joins TRBV6-1 to TRBJ1-4; D is undetermined. The ends were cut back, 6 bases at V and 0 bases at J, with 8 bases in the middle. The CDR3 contains 14 residues. From germline, CDR1 is MNHNS and CDR2 SASEGT. The CDR3 coding sequence is TGTGCCAGCAGCACGGGTGCAACTAATGAAAAACTGTTTTTT. Protein sequence: CASSTGATNEKLFF.

This clonotype has at least ten counts. The chain carries TRBV12-5 and TRBJ2-1; 13 nucleotides line up with TRBD2. The CDR3 runs to 18 residues. The ends lost 5 bases at V and 1 base at J; junction bases unmatched: 8. Germline loops: CDR1 LGHNT, CDR2 FRNRAP. CDR3 nucleotides: TGTGCTAGTGGTCTGCGGACTAGCGGGAGTGTGTCCTACAATGAGCAGTTCTTC. It translates to CASGLRTSGSVSYNEQFF.

In its sample, this clonotype was seen many times. V usage is TRBV11-1 and J usage is TRBJ2-1; 10 nucleotides agree with TRBD2. This CDR3 is built from 18 residues. J lost 0 bases, V lost 6 bases, and 11 bases had no gene match. In germline, CDR1 is SGHAT, CDR2 FQDESV (reference sequence). In DNA, the CDR3 is TGTGCCAGCAGTCGAGGACTAGCGGCCCCGAGCTCCTACAATGAGCAGTTCTTC. The encoded protein is CASSRGLAAPSSYNEQFF.

This clonotype was seen repeatedly, ten times or more. This chain uses TRBV3-1 with TRBJ1-5; D perhaps matches TRBD1 (5 bases). The V end was cut by 1 base, the J end by 3 bases, with 13 bases between. This CDR3 region has 16 residues. Germline lookup yields CDR1 LGHDT and CDR2 YNNKEL (reference sequence). Here the CDR3 DNA reads TGTGCCAGCAGCCAAGGGGGGGGAGGCGCCAATCAGCCCCAGCATTTT. Its protein product is CASSQGGGGANQPQHF.

The CDR3 region has the DNA TGTGCCAGCAGTTCCAACAGGGGGATCTACGAGCAGTACTTC. Translation: CASSSNRGIYEQYF. This rearrangement joins TRBV12-3 or TRBV12-4 to TRBJ2-7; 8 nucleotides align to TRBD1. The V segment lost 4 bases and the J segment 3 bases; nucleotides outside the gene matches: 5. This CDR3 is 14 amino acids long.

This clonotype was counted many times. This chain uses TRBV18 with TRBJ1-4, with D perhaps TRBD1 (5 bases). Germline V gene data show CDR1 as KGHSH and CDR2 as LQKENI. The ends were cut back, 8 bases at V and 2 bases at J, with 15 bases in the middle. The CDR3 has 15 amino acids. The CDR3 loop is CASQSPDITNEKLFF. CDR3 in DNA: TGTGCCAGCCAATCCCCGGACATTACTAATGAAAAACTGTTTTTT.

This clonotype was detected many times. V is TRBV7-9 and J is TRBJ1-4; D is undetermined. Trimming shortened V by 4 bases and J by 0 bases, and 15 bases separated the two germline ends. Per germline, CDR1 SEHNR and CDR2 FQNEAQ (reference sequence). The CDR3 sequence is 17 residues long. The CDR3 protein is CASSYPSKGSTNEKLFF. CDR3 nucleotide sequence: TGTGCCAGCAGCTACCCCTCTAAGGGTTCAACTAATGAAAAACTGTTTTTT.

This clonotype was seen ten or more times. The chain links TRBV7-2 to TRBJ2-5; 13 bases fit TRBD2. CDR1 is SGHTA and CDR2 is FQGNSA in the germline V gene. Trimming took 6 bases from V and 5 from J; bases not matched to a gene: 15. This CDR3 has 18 amino acids. CDR3 sequence reads: CASSPRTGTSGIWETQYF. CDR3 in DNA: TGTGCCAGCAGTCCAAGAACCGGGACTAGCGGGATTTGGGAGACCCAGTACTTC.

This chain uses TRBV9 with TRBJ1-5; 7 bases line up with TRBD1. There are 15 residues in the CDR3. Germline V CDR1 and CDR2: SGDLS, YYNGEE. J lost 1 base, V lost 5 bases, and 6 bases had no gene match. This CDR3 is CASSTGALSNQPQHF. The CDR3, as DNA: TGTGCCAGCAGTACAGGGGCGTTAAGCAATCAGCCCCAGCATTTT.

This clonotype occurred a few times. Here the CDR3 DNA reads TGTGCCAGCAGTGATGTCTTGGGAGTCTATGGCTACACCTTC. Translating gives CASSDVLGVYGYTF. The chain carries TRBV6-1 and TRBJ1-2; D not resolved. There are 14 residues in the CDR3. Germline loops: CDR1 MNHNS, CDR2 SASEGT. Trimming stripped 3 bases from V and 4 bases from J, with 12 bases between.

This clonotype was detected ten times or more. The CDR3 DNA sequence: TGTGCCAGCAGTTACTCGTGGGGGAGGGGAGAGGCGCAGTATTTT. Its protein product is CASSYSWGRGEAQYF. The V and J genes are TRBV6-6 and TRBJ2-3, with 7 bases that match TRBD2. V shed 0 bases and J 10 bases; nucleotides not matched to a gene: 10. CDR3 size: 15 residues. The germline gives CDR1 MNHNY, CDR2 SVGAGI (reference sequence).

There are many counts of this clonotype. The V call is TRBV12-3 or TRBV12-4, the J call TRBJ2-1; TRBD2 matches at 9 bases. This CDR3 comprises 12 residues. V shed 5 bases, J shed 15 bases, and the junction held 8 bases outside the gene matches. The CDR3 protein is CASSPLSGRWFF. In DNA, the CDR3 is TGTGCCAGCAGTCCCTTAAGCGGGAGGTGGTTCTTC.

This clonotype was counted ten times or more. The rearrangement uses TRBV18 and TRBJ2-1, with 11 nucleotides matching TRBD2. CDR1 is KGHSH, CDR2 LQKENI, per germline. V dropped 3 bases and J dropped 5; count of bases not matched to a gene: 9. CDR3 size: 17 residues. Written as DNA, the CDR3 is TGTGCCAGCTCACCGCCCGAGACTAGCGGGACCGACAATGAGCAGTTCTTC. Its translation: CASSPPETSGTDNEQFF.

A few counts support this clonotype. The V and J genes are TRBV20-1 and TRBJ1-2; D gene ambiguous. The CDR3 loop spans 10 amino acids. Trimming shortened V by 0 bases and J by 8 bases, and 4 bases separated the two germline ends. The germline gives CDR1 DFQATT, CDR2 SNEGSKA (reference sequence). This chain's CDR3 is CSARDRGYTF. DNA for the CDR3: TGCAGTGCTAGAGATAGGGGCTACACCTTC.

This rearrangement joins TRBV19 to TRBJ2-1; 7 positions agree with TRBD2. V gave up 3 bases and J gave up 0 bases; unmatched junction bases: 8. Germline CDR1 reads LNHDA; CDR2 reads SQIVND (reference sequence). This CDR3 is built from 17 residues. The DNA for the CDR3 is TGTGCCAGTAGTATGGGGGGAGGGAGGGGCTCCTACAATGAGCAGTTCTTC. Its translation: CASSMGGGRGSYNEQFF.

The chain recombines TRBV7-9 with TRBJ1-2; 7 positions match TRBD1. Trimming cost V 3 bases and J 2 bases; bases outside gene matches: 6. The germline gives CDR1 SEHNR, CDR2 FQNEAQ (reference sequence). The CDR3 runs to 15 residues. CDR3 nucleotide sequence: TGTGCCAGCAGCTTGGACAGGCGAACCAACTATGGCTACACCTTC. Translated: CASSLDRRTNYGYTF.

This clonotype was recorded at least ten times. This chain joins TRBV4-1 and TRBJ1-1, with TRBD1 as a possible D gene (5 bases). This CDR3 contains 15 residues. Trimming shortened V by 2 bases and J by 5 bases, and 15 bases separated the two germline ends. The V gene's germline CDR1 is MGHRA and CDR2 YSYEKL. CDR3 in amino acids: CASSQRSGGGTEAFF. CDR3 nucleotides: TGCGCCAGCAGCCAAAGGTCTGGCGGGGGGACTGAAGCTTTCTTT.

The V call is TRBV9, the J call TRBJ2-1, with 10 bases aligning to TRBD2. This CDR3 is 17 amino acids long. Germline loops: CDR1 SGDLS, CDR2 YYNGEE. J gave up 6 bases and V 0 bases, and 9 bases lay outside the gene matches. This CDR3 is CASSVDGLAGVSNEQFF. In DNA form, the CDR3 reads TGTGCCAGCAGCGTAGATGGGCTAGCGGGAGTCTCCAATGAGCAGTTCTTC.

There are a few counts of this clonotype. The gene calls are TRBV19 and TRBJ2-7; 7 nucleotides align to TRBD1. Looked up from germline, CDR1 is LNHDA and CDR2 is SQIVND (reference sequence). V was pared by 7 bases and J by 7 bases, with 13 bases of the junction left unmatched. The CDR3 spans 14 residues. CDR3 region: CASTARDRAWEQYF. In nucleotides, the CDR3 is TGTGCCAGTACCGCCCGTGACAGGGCTTGGGAGCAGTACTTC.

As concerns this clonotype: Given a much more abundant clone one base away, this may be a read error. The chain uses TRBV6-2 or TRBV6-3 and TRBJ2-1, with TRBD2 identical over 8 bases. V lost 0 bases to trimming and J lost 9 bases; unmatched junction nucleotides: 7. This CDR3 has 15 residues. Germline V gene sequence: CDR1 MNHEY, CDR2 SVGEGT. The CDR3 nucleotides are TGTGCCAGCAGTTACTCGGCGGGAGGTCTCAGTGAGCAGTTCTTC. Translated: CASSYSAGGLSEQFF.

This clonotype was counted a few times. CDR3 region: CSVEDDGQGMENTIYF. The DNA for the CDR3 is TGCAGCGTTGAGGACGATGGACAGGGGATGGAAAACACCATATATTTT. The chain recombines TRBV29-1 with TRBJ1-3; TRBD1 matches 9 bases. The V gene end was trimmed by 3 bases and the J gene end by 6 bases; junction bases not matched to a gene: 12. The length of the CDR3 is 16 residues. Germline CDR1 SQVTM, CDR2 ANQGSEA. Using reference TRBV29-1 and TRBJ1-3 for the parts outside the CDR3, the full variable domain is SAVISQKPSRDICQRGTSLTIQCQVDSQVTMMFWYRQQPGQSLTLIATANQGSEATYESGFVIDKFPISRPNLTFSTLTVSNMSPEDSSIYLCSVEDDGQGMENTIYFGEGSWLTVV.